This TCR beta chain was obtained from a study of T-cell memory formation after mild COVID-19. MiXCR, applied by TCRdb to the 5' RACE reads, yields one record per CDR3 protein. The sample has about 310,000 distinct CDR3 sequences; less than 20% are singletons. The CDR3 covers 13 residues. Germline V gives CDR1 SGDLS, CDR2 YYNGEE. Deletions cut 0 bases from V and 7 bases from J, with 10 bases between. Findings and limits, study-wide: Clones that got smaller from day 15 to 85 had even CD4/CD8, while clones growing later tipped toward CD4+.

Notes on this clonotype: Its antigen is currently unknown.

Specimen: PBMCs or a T cell subset sorted from them (not recorded which). The chain carries TRBV9 and TRBJ1-1; tentative D call: TRBD1 (6 bases). The origin of this receptor is a man aged 18 to 30 who had mild COVID-19 (a few samples of this study predate the infection). Cell type and time point are not known. CDR3 DNA: TGTGCCAGCAGCGTAGGGGGGGGCCGTGAAGCTTTCTTT. Translation: CASSVGGGREAFF. Based on the CDR3 plus reference TRBV9 and TRBJ1-1, the full variable domain is DSGVTQTPKHLITATGQRVTLRCSPRSGDLSVYWYQQSLDQGLQFLIQYYNGEERAKGNILERFSAQQFPDLHSELNLSSLELGDSALYFCASSVGGGREAFFGQGTRLTVV.